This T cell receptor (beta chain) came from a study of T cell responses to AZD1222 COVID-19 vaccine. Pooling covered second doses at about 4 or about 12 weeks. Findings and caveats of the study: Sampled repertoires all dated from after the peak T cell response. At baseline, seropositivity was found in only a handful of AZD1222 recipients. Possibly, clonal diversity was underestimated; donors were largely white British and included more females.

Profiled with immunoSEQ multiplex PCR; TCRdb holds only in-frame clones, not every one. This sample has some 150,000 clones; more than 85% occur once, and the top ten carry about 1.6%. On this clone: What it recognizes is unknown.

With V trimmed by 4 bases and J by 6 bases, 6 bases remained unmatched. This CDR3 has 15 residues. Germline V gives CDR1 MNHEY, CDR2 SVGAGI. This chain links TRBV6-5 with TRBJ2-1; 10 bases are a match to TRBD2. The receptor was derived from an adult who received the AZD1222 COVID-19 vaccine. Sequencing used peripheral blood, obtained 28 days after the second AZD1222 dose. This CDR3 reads CASSWSGGVGNEQFF. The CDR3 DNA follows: TGTGCCAGCAGTTGGAGCGGGGGGGTAGGCAATGAGCAGTTCTTC.